This entry lists 20 T cell receptor beta chains sequenced from one sample in a study of OX40 agonist ivuxolimab in advanced cancers. Profiled with immunoSEQ multiplex PCR; TCRdb holds only in-frame clones, not every one. The sample contains about 70,000 clones, roughly 80% of which appear only once. Sequenced here: CD4+ or CD8+ T cells sorted from blood, sampled in a trial of the OX40 agonist ivuxolimab. The receptors were sampled from an adult with an advanced solid tumor such as melanoma, head and neck, liver or kidney cancer.

The chain links TRBV7-9 to TRBJ1-2; 8 positions agree with TRBD1. Germline V gives CDR1 SEHNR, CDR2 FQNEAQ (reference sequence). Losses at the gene ends were 4 bases for V and 10 bases for J; bases not matched to a gene: 8. The CDR3 runs 13 residues. The CDR3 nucleotides are TGTGCCAGCAGCTCCCGGGACAGGCAATACTACACCTTC. Encoded protein: CASSSRDRQYYTF.

This chain links TRBV6-5 with TRBJ1-4; D not certain. V was shortened by 2 bases and J by 4 bases, with 11 bases between the two germline ends. CDR1 MNHEY and CDR2 SVGAGI come from the germline V gene. The CDR3 consists of 15 residues. In nucleotides, the CDR3 is TGTGCCAGCAGTTACCGCGGGATACTTAATGAAAAACTGTTTTTT. It specifies CASSYRGILNEKLFF.

The chain couples TRBV29-1 to TRBJ1-1; TRBD1 might be the D (5 bases). CDR3 size: 14 residues. Trimming cost V 4 bases and J 6 bases, with 18 bases left between them. Germline V gene lookup returns CDR1 SQVTM and CDR2 ANQGSEA. The CDR3 DNA reads as TGCAGCGTTGTCGGGGGTTCCTCTTATGCTGAAGCTTTCTTT. Translating it yields CSVVGGSSYAEAFF.

The chain is built from TRBV2 and TRBJ2-7; 8 nucleotides line up with TRBD1. CDR1 and CDR2 from the germline V gene are SNHLY and FYNNEI. J lost 0 bases, V lost 6 bases, and 13 bases had no gene match. The CDR3 is made up of 17 amino acids. The CDR3 region is CASSRHFWDRHSYEQYF. Written as DNA, the CDR3 is TGTGCCAGCAGCCGCCATTTCTGGGACAGGCACTCCTACGAGCAGTACTTC.

V is TRBV11-2 and J is TRBJ2-1, with a weak D call TRBD2 (5 bases). This CDR3 has 18 residues. Germline CDR1 is SGHAT and CDR2 is FQNNGV. V dropped 1 base and J dropped 0 bases, with 16 bases sitting between them. The CDR3: CASSLARTRSSSYNEQFF. The CDR3 region has the DNA TGTGCCAGCAGCTTAGCCCGGACTCGGTCAAGCTCCTACAATGAGCAGTTCTTC.

The rearrangement uses TRBV15 and TRBJ2-7; 7 positions match TRBD2. This CDR3 region has 13 residues. V lost 0 bases to trimming and J lost 5 bases; unmatched junction nucleotides: 1. Germline-derived CDR1 and CDR2 are LNHNV and YYDKDF (reference sequence). CDR3 loop: CATSRDGGDEQYF. DNA for the CDR3: TGTGCCACCAGCAGAGATGGGGGGGACGAGCAGTACTTC.

The chain's CDR3 is CASSSAPGQGGYGYTF. The CDR3 nucleotides are TGTGCCAGCAGTTCGGCCCCGGGACAGGGAGGCTATGGCTACACCTTC. The chain is built from TRBV5-4 and TRBJ1-2, with 9 bases identical to TRBD1. J lost 4 bases, V lost 5 bases, and 12 bases had no gene match. CDR1 is SGHNT, CDR2 YYREEE, per germline (reference sequence). The CDR3 is 16 amino acids.

V gene TRBV2 combines with J gene TRBJ2-7, with TRBD1 as a possible D gene (5 bases). V was cut by 4 bases and J by 5 bases, with 15 bases left in between. This CDR3 has 14 residues. Per germline, CDR1 SNHLY and CDR2 FYNNEI. Here the CDR3 reads CASSVAGRGHEQYF. The CDR3 region has the DNA TGTGCCAGCAGTGTGGCAGGGCGAGGTCACGAGCAGTACTTC.

This sequence joins TRBV5-1 and TRBJ2-2, with D perhaps matching TRBD2 (6 bases). V lost 1 base and J 2 bases, leaving 9 bases between the germline ends. The CDR3 sequence is 15 residues long. The germline CDR1 and CDR2 sequences are SGHRS and YFSETQ. CDR3 protein: CASSLWGENTGELFF. The CDR3 DNA sequence: TGCGCCAGCAGCTTGTGGGGGGAAAACACCGGGGAGCTGTTTTTT.

The chain links TRBV18 to TRBJ2-7; either TRBD1 or TRBD2 may supply D (5 bases each). The CDR3 is made up of 14 amino acids. Per the germline V gene, CDR1 is KGHSH and CDR2 is LQKENI. V lost 5 bases and J lost 3, with 14 bases in between. DNA of the CDR3: TGTGCCAGCTCAACTTCGGGACCCCTCTACGAGCAGTACTTC. Encoded protein: CASSTSGPLYEQYF.

The V gene is TRBV2, the J gene TRBJ2-1; no definite D call. The V end lost 2 bases, the J end lost 0 bases, and 8 bases lay between the germline ends. Germline lookup yields CDR1 SNHLY and CDR2 FYNNEI. This CDR3 spans 15 amino acids. The chain's CDR3 is CASSERVSSYNEQFF. CDR3 in DNA: TGTGCCAGCAGTGAACGGGTGAGCTCCTACAATGAGCAGTTCTTC.

J is TRBJ2-6 and V is TRBV6-5, with D perhaps matching TRBD1 (7 bases). CDR1 MNHEY and CDR2 SVGAGI come from the germline V gene. This CDR3 region has 16 residues. V lost 2 bases to trimming and J lost 4 bases, with 12 bases between them. The CDR3 DNA reads as TGTGCCAGCAGTTACCAGGGGGGAAGGGGGGCCAACGTCCTGACTTTC. Amino acid sequence: CASSYQGGRGANVLTF.

The J gene is TRBJ2-1, the V gene TRBV19; TRBD2 aligns across 14 bases. Germline-derived CDR1 and CDR2 are LNHDA and SQIVND (reference sequence). J lost 0 bases, V lost 8 bases, and 12 bases had no gene match. The CDR3 has 19 amino acids. The CDR3 protein is CASAPSTTSGGASYNEQFF. The DNA of the CDR3 is TGTGCCAGTGCACCATCGACGACTAGCGGGGGGGCCTCCTACAATGAGCAGTTCTTC. Full variable domain (missing parts from reference TRBV19 and TRBJ2-1): DGGITQSPKYLFRKEGQNVTLSCEQNLNHDAMYWYRQDPGQGLRLIYYSQIVNDFQKGDIAEGYSVSREKKESFPLTVTSAQKNPTAFYLCASAPSTTSGGASYNEQFFGPGTRLTVL.

The chain has TRBV7-9 and TRBJ1-1; D is unclear. The CDR3 length is 14 residues. The V end was cut by 4 bases, the J end by 1 base, with 10 bases between. CDR1 and CDR2 (germline): SEHNR, FQNEAQ (reference sequence). The CDR3 sequence: CASSSEARNTEAFF. CDR3 nucleotides: TGTGCCAGCAGCTCTGAGGCCAGGAACACTGAAGCTTTCTTT.

A single count supports this clone. V gene TRBV6-1 combines with J gene TRBJ2-3, with 9 nucleotides matching TRBD2. J was trimmed by 5 bases and V by 3 bases; bases with no gene match: 6. There are 15 residues in the CDR3. From germline, CDR1 is MNHNS and CDR2 SASEGT. The CDR3 protein is CASSEVAGAKDTQYF. DNA for the CDR3: TGTGCCAGCAGTGAGGTAGCGGGGGCGAAAGATACGCAGTATTTT.

The rearrangement links TRBV30 to TRBJ2-4, with 8 bases that match TRBD1. Germline V gene lookup returns CDR1 GTSNPN and CDR2 SVGIG (reference sequence). CDR3 length: 11 residues. With V trimmed by 2 bases and J by 15 bases, 6 bases remained unmatched. Here the CDR3 DNA reads TGTGCCTGGAGTCGACAGGGGTCAACGTACTTC. Protein sequence: CAWSRQGSTYF.

The chain couples TRBV5-5 to TRBJ2-7; D is unclear. The CDR3 consists of 16 residues. CDR1 and CDR2 from the germline V gene are SGHKS and YYEKEE (reference sequence). V lost 6 bases, J lost 0 bases, and 19 bases lay in between. In DNA form, the CDR3 reads TGTGCCAGCACCAACCCATCTGGGCAGAGCTCCTACGAGCAGTACTTC. Amino acids: CASTNPSGQSSYEQYF.

This chain connects TRBV4-2 to TRBJ2-1; 11 bases are shared with TRBD2. Germline loops: CDR1 LGHNA, CDR2 YNFKEQ. After removal of 4 bases from V and 1 base from J, the junction contained 9 bases not matched to a gene. There are 18 residues in the CDR3. The CDR3 spells CASSRGSGGAFSYNEQFF. CDR3 bases: TGTGCCAGCAGCCGGGGTAGCGGGGGGGCCTTTTCCTACAATGAGCAGTTCTTC.

The chain uses TRBV5-5 and TRBJ1-4; no reliable D call. Trimming removed 0 bases at V and 8 bases at J, with 17 bases between. The germline V gene encodes CDR1 SGHKS and CDR2 YYEKEE (reference sequence). The CDR3 is 16 residues long. CDR3 residues: CASSLEFNPAAEKLFF. The CDR3 DNA follows: TGTGCCAGCAGCTTGGAGTTTAACCCGGCGGCAGAAAAACTGTTTTTT.

The chain couples TRBV14 to TRBJ2-6, with 7 bases identical to TRBD1. The germline CDR1 and CDR2 sequences are SGHDN and FVKESK. J lost 4 bases, V lost 4 bases, and 4 bases had no gene match. The CDR3 has 15 amino acids. The CDR3 region is CASSRGTVGANVLTF. The CDR3, as DNA: TGTGCCAGCAGCCGTGGGACAGTCGGGGCCAACGTCCTGACTTTC.